This TCR beta chain was sequenced in a study of blood T cells in healthy people across ages. Notes on the study in general: Greater diversity and more naive CD4+ cells were seen in long-lived donors than in aged donors.

This clonotype has only one observation. Its antigen is as yet unknown. Primed by a sample-barcoded 5' primer and a J-beta primer mix, a second PCR proceeded for roughly 6 to 12 cycles. TCRdb analysed the 5' RACE reads with MiXCR anew, one entry per CDR3 protein. The table records fewer than 2,000,000 distinct CDR3 sequences, about 31% of them present only once. From germline, CDR1 is GTSNPN and CDR2 SVGIG (reference sequence). The CDR3 has 15 amino acids. V was clipped by 4 bases and J by 0 bases, with 10 bases between them. Sample: blood. This rearrangement joins TRBV30 to TRBJ2-6; D unclear. The receptor's source is a woman aged 25-40 years in good health. CDR3 protein: CAWKDGSSGANVLTF. CDR3 DNA: TGTGCCTGGAAGGACGGAAGCTCTGGGGCCAACGTCCTGACTTTC.